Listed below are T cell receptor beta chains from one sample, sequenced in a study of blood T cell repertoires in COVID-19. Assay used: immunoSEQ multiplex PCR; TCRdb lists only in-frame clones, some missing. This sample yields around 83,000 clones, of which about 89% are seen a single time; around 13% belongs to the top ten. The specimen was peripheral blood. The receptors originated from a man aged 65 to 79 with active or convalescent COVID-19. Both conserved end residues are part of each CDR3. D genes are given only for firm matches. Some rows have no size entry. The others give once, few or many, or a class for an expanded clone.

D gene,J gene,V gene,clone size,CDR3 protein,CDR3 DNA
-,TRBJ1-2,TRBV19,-,CASSFIRGRNGYTF,TGTGCCAGTAGTTTTATCAGGGGCCGTAATGGCTACACCTTC
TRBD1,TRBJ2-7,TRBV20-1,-,CTVTGHYEQYF,TGCACAGTGACAGGGCACTACGAGCAGTACTTC
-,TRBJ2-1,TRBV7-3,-,CASSLLPAGSSYNEQFF,TGTGCCAGCAGCTTACTTCCGGCGGGTAGCTCCTACAATGAGCAGTTCTTC
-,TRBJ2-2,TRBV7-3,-,CASSQGRNTGELFF,TGTGCCAGCAGCCAGGGGAGGAACACCGGGGAGCTGTTTTTT
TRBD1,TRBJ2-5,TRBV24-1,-,CATSDRRTGGVETQYF,TGTGCCACCAGTGACCGCCGGACAGGGGGCGTTGAGACCCAGTACTTC
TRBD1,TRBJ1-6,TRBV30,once,CAWSVQGKSPLHF,TGTGCCTGGAGTGTACAGGGGAAATCACCCCTCCACTTT
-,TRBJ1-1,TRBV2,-,CASRVGQPNTEAFF,TGTGCCAGCAGGGTTGGACAACCGAACACTGAAGCTTTCTTT
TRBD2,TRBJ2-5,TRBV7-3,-,CASREGAGGPETQYF,TGTGCCAGCAGAGAGGGTGCGGGAGGCCCAGAGACCCAGTACTTC
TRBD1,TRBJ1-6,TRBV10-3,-,CAIGDRSANNSPLHF,TGTGCCATCGGGGACAGGTCGGCAAATAATTCACCCCTCCACTTT
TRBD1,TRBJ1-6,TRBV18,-,CASQPDRSAPLHF,TGTGCCAGCCAACCGGACAGGTCGGCACCCCTCCACTTT
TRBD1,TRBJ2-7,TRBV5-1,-,CASGDPGQGYREQYF,TGCGCCAGTGGAGATCCGGGACAGGGGTACCGGGAGCAGTACTTC
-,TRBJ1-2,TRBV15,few,CATSGNLGAVDGYTF,TGTGCCACCAGCGGAAATTTGGGAGCCGTCGATGGCTACACCTTC
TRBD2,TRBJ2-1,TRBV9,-,CASSLTGTSGNEQFF,TGTGCCAGCAGCTTAACCGGGACTAGCGGGAATGAGCAGTTCTTC
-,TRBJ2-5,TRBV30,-,CAWNGKAIQEAQYF,TGTGCCTGGAACGGGAAAGCGATTCAAGAGGCCCAGTACTTC
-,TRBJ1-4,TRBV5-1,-,CASSSHSGGELFF,TGCGCCAGCAGCTCACATTCCGGCGGGGAACTGTTTTTT
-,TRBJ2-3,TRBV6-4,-,CASSVGGPPDTQYF,TGTGCCAGCAGTGTTGGTGGGCCACCAGATACGCAGTATTTT
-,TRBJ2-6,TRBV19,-,CASSIGFGFSGANVLTF,TGTGCCAGTAGTATCGGTTTCGGGTTCTCTGGGGCCAACGTCCTGACTTTC
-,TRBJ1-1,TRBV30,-,CAWSVRADTEAFF,TGTGCCTGGAGTGTGAGGGCCGACACTGAAGCTTTCTTT
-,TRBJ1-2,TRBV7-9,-,CASSFDLTAYVGYTF,TGTGCCAGCAGCTTCGACCTGACAGCTTACGTGGGCTACACCTTC
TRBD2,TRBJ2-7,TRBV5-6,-,CASRKTGRLAASYEQYF,TGTGCCAGCAGAAAAACGGGTCGGCTAGCGGCCTCCTACGAGCAGTACTTC
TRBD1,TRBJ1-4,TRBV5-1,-,CASSLETGGGEKLFF,TGCGCCAGCAGCTTGGAGACAGGGGGTGGTGAAAAACTGTTTTTT
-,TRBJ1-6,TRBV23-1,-,CAISKVPHYWYSPLHF,TGCGCCATTAGCAAAGTACCCCACTATTGGTATTCACCCCTCCACTTT
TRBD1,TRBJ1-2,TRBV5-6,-,CASSTRGNYGYTF,TGTGCCAGCAGCACCAGGGGGAACTATGGCTACACCTTC
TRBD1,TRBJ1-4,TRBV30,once,CAWSVSMTGRDEKLFF,TGTGCCTGGAGTGTTTCGATGACAGGGCGGGATGAAAAACTGTTTTTT
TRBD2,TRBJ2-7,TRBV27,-,CASSLTTSGSMQYF,TGTGCCAGCAGTTTAACGACTAGCGGGAGTATGCAGTACTTC
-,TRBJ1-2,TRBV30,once,CAWSVGGGYTF,TGTGCCTGGAGTGTAGGGGGTGGCTACACCTTC
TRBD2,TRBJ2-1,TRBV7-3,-,CASSTPGLAGANEQFF,TGTGCCAGCAGCACCCCTGGACTAGCGGGAGCCAATGAGCAGTTCTTC
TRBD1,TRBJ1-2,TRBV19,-,CASNLNRDRGLGYTF,TGTGCCAGTAATTTGAACCGGGACAGGGGGCTTGGCTACACCTTC
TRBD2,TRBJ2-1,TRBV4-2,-,CASSQENAATSGYNEQFF,TGTGCCAGCAGCCAAGAGAATGCGGCGACTAGCGGTTACAATGAGCAGTTCTTC
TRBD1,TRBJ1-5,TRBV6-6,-,CASRGDRAGSNQPQHF,TGTGCCAGCAGGGGGGACAGGGCTGGTAGCAATCAGCCCCAGCATTTT
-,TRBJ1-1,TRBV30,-,CAWSVSGLEAFF,TGTGCCTGGAGTGTTTCAGGTCTCGAAGCTTTCTTT
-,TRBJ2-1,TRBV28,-,CASTPRRGWGNEQFF,TGTGCCAGCACCCCCCGGCGGGGATGGGGCAATGAGCAGTTCTTC
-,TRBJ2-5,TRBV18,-,CASSPFRAGSETQYF,TGTGCCAGCTCACCATTCAGGGCGGGAAGTGAGACCCAGTACTTC
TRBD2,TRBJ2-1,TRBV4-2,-,CASSSGLAGRDEQFF,TGTGCCAGCAGCTCGGGACTAGCTGGAAGGGATGAGCAGTTCTTC
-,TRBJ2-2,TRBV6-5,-,CASRSQGTGELFF,TGTGCCAGCAGGAGCCAGGGGACCGGGGAGCTGTTTTTT
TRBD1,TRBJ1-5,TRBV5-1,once,CASSDPGQGLQPQHF,TGCGCCAGCAGCGACCCGGGACAGGGCCTACAGCCCCAGCATTTT
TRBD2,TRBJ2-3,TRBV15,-,CATSRDTLAGSSTDTQYF,TGTGCCACCAGCAGAGATACCCTAGCGGGGTCTAGCACAGATACGCAGTATTTT
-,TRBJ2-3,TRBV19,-,CASSIRRNRADTQYF,TGTGCCAGTAGTATAAGGAGAAACCGGGCAGATACGCAGTATTTT
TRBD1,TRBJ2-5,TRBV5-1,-,CASSIQGAGETQYF,TGCGCCAGCAGCATACAGGGGGCCGGGGAGACCCAGTACTTC
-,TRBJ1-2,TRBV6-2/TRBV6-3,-,CASSFTGRAGYTF,TGTGCCAGCAGCTTTACAGGGAGGGCTGGCTACACCTTC
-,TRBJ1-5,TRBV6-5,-,CASRKQGVGNQPQHF,TGTGCCAGCAGAAAACAGGGAGTAGGCAATCAGCCCCAGCATTTT
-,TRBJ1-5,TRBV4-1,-,CASSPDRQNQPQHF,TGCGCCAGCAGCCCGGACAGACAAAATCAGCCCCAGCATTTT
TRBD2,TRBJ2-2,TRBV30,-,CAWSATSGKGELFF,TGTGCCTGGAGTGCGACTAGCGGGAAAGGGGAGCTGTTTTTT
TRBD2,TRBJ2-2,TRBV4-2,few,CASSQERLAGGNSNTGELFF,TGTGCCAGCAGCCAAGAACGACTAGCGGGAGGGAATTCTAACACCGGGGAGCTGTTTTTT